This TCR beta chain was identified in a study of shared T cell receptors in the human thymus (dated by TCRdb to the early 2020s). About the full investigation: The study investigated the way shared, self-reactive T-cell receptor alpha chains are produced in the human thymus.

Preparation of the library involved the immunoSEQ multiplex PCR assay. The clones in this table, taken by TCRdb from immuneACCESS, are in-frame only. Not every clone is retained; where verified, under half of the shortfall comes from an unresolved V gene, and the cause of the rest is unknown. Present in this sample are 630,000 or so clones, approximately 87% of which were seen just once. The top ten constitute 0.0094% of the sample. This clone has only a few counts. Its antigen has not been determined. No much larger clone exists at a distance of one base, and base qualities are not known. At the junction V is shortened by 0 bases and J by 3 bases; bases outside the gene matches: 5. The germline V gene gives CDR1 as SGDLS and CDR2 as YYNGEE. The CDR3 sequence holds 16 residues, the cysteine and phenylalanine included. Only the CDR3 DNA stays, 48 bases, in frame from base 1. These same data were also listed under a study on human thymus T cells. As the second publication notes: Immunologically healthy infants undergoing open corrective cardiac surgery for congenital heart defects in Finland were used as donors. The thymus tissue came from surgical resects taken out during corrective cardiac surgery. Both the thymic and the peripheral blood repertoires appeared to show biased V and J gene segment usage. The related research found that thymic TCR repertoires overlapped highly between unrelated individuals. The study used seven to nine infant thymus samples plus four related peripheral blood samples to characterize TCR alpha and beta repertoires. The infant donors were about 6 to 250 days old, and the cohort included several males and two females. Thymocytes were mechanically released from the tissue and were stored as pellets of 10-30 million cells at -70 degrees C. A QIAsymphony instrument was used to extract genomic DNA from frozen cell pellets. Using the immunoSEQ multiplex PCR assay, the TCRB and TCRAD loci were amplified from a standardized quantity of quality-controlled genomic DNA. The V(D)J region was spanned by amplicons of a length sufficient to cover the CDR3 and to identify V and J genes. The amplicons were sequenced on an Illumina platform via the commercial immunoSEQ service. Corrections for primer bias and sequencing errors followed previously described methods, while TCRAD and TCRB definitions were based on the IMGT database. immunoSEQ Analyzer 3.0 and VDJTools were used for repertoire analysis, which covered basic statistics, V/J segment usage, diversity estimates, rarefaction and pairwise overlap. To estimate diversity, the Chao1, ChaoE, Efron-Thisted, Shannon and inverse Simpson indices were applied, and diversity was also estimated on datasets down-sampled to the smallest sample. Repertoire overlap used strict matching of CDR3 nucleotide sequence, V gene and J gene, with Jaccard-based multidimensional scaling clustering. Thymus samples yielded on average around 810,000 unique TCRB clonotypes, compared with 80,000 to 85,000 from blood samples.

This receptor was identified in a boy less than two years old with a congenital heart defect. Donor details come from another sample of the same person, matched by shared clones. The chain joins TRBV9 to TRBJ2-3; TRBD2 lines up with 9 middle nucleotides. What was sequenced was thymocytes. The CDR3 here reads CASSVVAGGLTDTQYF. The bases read TGTGCCAGCAGCGTAGTGGCGGGGGGGCTAACAGATACGCAGTATTTT. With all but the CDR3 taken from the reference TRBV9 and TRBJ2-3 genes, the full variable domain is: DSGVTQTPKHLITATGQRVTLRCSPRSGDLSVYWYQQSLDQGLQFLIQYYNGEERAKGNILERFSAQQFPDLHSELNLSSLELGDSALYFCASSVVAGGLTDTQYFGPGTRLTVL.